This entry describes one T cell receptor beta chain. What this receptor recognizes is not known. One base away there is no much larger clone; base qualities are not given. The source of the sample is a study of T-cell memory formation after mild COVID-19 (dated by TCRdb to about 2021). As for the study more broadly: Most TCR sequence clusters were specific to one of the two donors. The cohort was made up of two young adult volunteers, one female and one male, who were previously healthy. Longitudinal TCRalpha and TCRbeta repertoire sequencing tracked T-cell clones expanding and contracting after mild COVID-19 in two donors.

These reads were obtained on an Illumina NovaSeq 6000. cDNA libraries for TCRalpha and TCRbeta were prepared by 5'RACE using constant-segment primers, with sample barcodes and unique molecular identifiers added. RNA was extracted from every sample with Trizol reagent. Libraries were amplified in two PCR steps, with a second sample barcode and Illumina TruSeq adapters added in the second step. Sequencing of libraries was performed on an Illumina NovaSeq with 2 x 150 bp paired-end reads. The source study handled its data this way. With migec v1.2.7, reads were demultiplexed and then collapsed into UMI-guided consensus sequences. With mixcr v2.1.11, UMI consensuses were aligned to TRA and TRB V and J templates and assembled into clonotypes. A clonotype was counted as expanded or contracted only if both edgeR and NoisET called the change significant, with noise models trained on biological replicates. For edgeR calls, the cutoffs were a false discovery rate-adjusted p below 0.01 and a log2 fold-change threshold of 1. As an exploratory analysis of dynamics, max-normalized trajectories of the 1000 most abundant clonotypes were examined by PCA with hierarchical clustering. Separately sequenced CD4+ and CD8+ repertoires were used to assign the CD4 or CD8 phenotype of responding clones. In TCRdb, the public reads were trimmed at Q25 with fastp and aligned with MiXCR, with productive beta chains retained. Rows with one shared CDR3 protein collapse into an entry with the most common genes and DNA. None of the V and J calls come from the authors' own analysis; TCRdb made them. In this sample the table shows 250,000 to 350,000 distinct CDR3 sequences, roughly 21% of which occur a single time. Under 25% of the sample belongs to the ten largest clones.

The investigation overall reported the following: The detection of some responding clones in pre-infection memory suggests that pre-existing cross-reactive memory T cells joined the SARS-CoV-2 response. Contracting CD4+ clones turned up mainly in the CM and EM memory subsets, whereas EMRA was where CD8+ clones were enriched. SARS-CoV-2 specificity was not confirmed for the second-wave clones peaking on day 37. Balanced CD4/CD8 phenotypes were observed for clones contracting from day 15 to 85, whereas a bias towards CD4+ was observed for a second wave of clones expanding from day 15 to 37. The study included only a couple of mild cases, and larger cohorts that include severe cases with pre-infection samples were judged to be necessary.

PBMCs were isolated by Ficoll-Paque density gradient centrifugation. The origin of this receptor is a man in his late teens or twenties who had mild COVID-19 (a few samples of this study predate the infection). The sample titles of this study are shuffled in the database, so cell type and time point are left out; the donor was told from shared clones. Sequencing input: PBMCs or a T cell subset sorted from them (not recorded which).

CDR3 region: CASWDRGSPESQPQHF. The sequenced DNA is TGTGCCAGTTGGGACAGGGGGTCCCCCGAGAGTCAGCCCCAGCATTTT. Recombination linked TRBV19 to TRBJ1-5, and 11 bases in between align with TRBD1. Counted from cysteine to phenylalanine, this CDR3 has 16 amino acids. The DNA shown is the 48-base CDR3, in frame from base 1. The germline V gene (reference sequence) specifies LNHDA as CDR1 and SQIVND as CDR2. Unmatched junction bases come to 12, with V trimmed by 8 bases and J by 6 bases. Reference TRBV19 and TRBJ1-5 proteins supply the regions before and after the CDR3; the full variable domain is: DGGITQSPKYLFRKEGQNVTLSCEQNLNHDAMYWYRQDPGQGLRLIYYSQIVNDFQKGDIAEGYSVSREKKESFPLTVTSAQKNPTAFYLCASWDRGSPESQPQHFGDGTRLSIL.